This TCR beta chain was recorded in a study of graft-versus-host responses after intestinal transplantation. Study-wide background: Recipients underwent multivisceral, liver-intestinal, or isolated intestinal transplants. The study, taken as a whole, reports: Within the allografts of patients who had graft-donor T cell macrochimerism, graft-versus-host to host-versus-graft clonal ratios were high. GvH clones detected in recipient marrow included some appearing first in ileum or blood.

TCRdb's copy holds only in-frame clones and misses some; the assay was immunoSEQ multiplex PCR. The sample includes more than 75,000 clones, approximately 90% seen only once; the top ten take approximately 0.3%. As concerns this clone: The target antigen is unknown.

The starting material was unstimulated CD4+ T cells sorted from spleen or lymph node cells, obtained before transplant. This sequence originates from a human donor who was the organ donor for an intestinal transplant.

CDR3 loop: CASSPNTGTYYNEQFF. CDR3 sequence (DNA): TGTGCCAGCAGCCCAAACACCGGGACTTACTACAATGAGCAGTTCTTC. The chain is built from TRBV11-2 and TRBJ2-1; maybe TRBD2 (6 bases). Trimming removed 5 bases from V and 3 bases from J, with 17 bases in between. This CDR3 region has 16 residues. Germline V gives CDR1 SGHAT, CDR2 FQNNGV.